Presented here are 14 T cell receptor beta chains from one specimen sequenced in a study of chemoradiotherapy in HPV16-positive cancers. Sequenced by immunoSEQ multiplex PCR; TCRdb stores in-frame clones only, minus some. The table lists about 5,900 clones, 70% to 85% of them singletons. The sample was tumor tissue, taken from a patient who underwent chemoradiotherapy. The receptor source for this set is a human donor with HPV-associated anogenital cancer.

V and J are TRBV2 and TRBJ2-7; 7 nucleotides match TRBD1. The CDR3 runs 12 residues. The J segment lost 0 bases and the V segment lost 9 bases, leaving 2 bases of the junction unmatched. Per the germline V gene, CDR1 is SNHLY and CDR2 is FYNNEI. The CDR3 region has the DNA TGTGCCAGAGGACAGGCCTCCTACGAGCAGTACTTC. Its translation is CARGQASYEQYF.

The chain joins TRBV6-8 to TRBJ2-7, with 10 bases matching TRBD1. Germline V gene data show CDR1 as MNHGY and CDR2 as SAAAGT. J lost 0 bases, V lost 6 bases, and 11 bases had no gene match. The CDR3 sequence is 17 residues long. Here the CDR3 reads CASSPGTGDPLSYEQYF. CDR3 sequence (DNA): TGTGCCAGCAGCCCCGGGACAGGGGATCCCCTCTCCTACGAGCAGTACTTC.

Concerning this clone itself: The sample contains more than one DNA sequence encoding this CDR3. The J gene is TRBJ1-1, the V gene TRBV5-6; D not resolved. V was trimmed by 0 bases and J by 4 bases, leaving 7 bases between them. In germline, CDR1 is SGHDT, CDR2 YYEEEE. The CDR3 runs 13 residues. CDR3 residues: CASSLVGSTEAFF. CDR3 DNA sequence: TGTGCCAGCAGCTTGGTAGGGAGCACTGAAGCTTTCTTT.

The V call is TRBV20-1, the J call TRBJ2-7; unclear D gene. CDR1 DFQATT and CDR2 SNEGSKA come from the germline V gene (reference sequence). The CDR3 covers 11 residues. V was shortened by 6 bases and J by 4 bases, with 10 bases between the two germline ends. The CDR3 DNA sequence: TGCAGTGCCCTTAGAGGTTACGAGCAGTACTTC. Translated: CSALRGYEQYF.

The V and J genes are TRBV7-2 and TRBJ1-3; D possibly corresponds to TRBD1 (6 bases). The CDR3 consists of 17 residues. Between the trimmed V and J ends, which lost 5 bases and 0 bases, there was a span of 17 bases. The germline CDR1 and CDR2 sequences are SGHTA and FQGNSA. CDR3 sequence reads: CASSPGQRNYSGNTIYF. CDR3 nucleotide sequence: TGTGCCAGCAGCCCGGGACAACGAAATTACTCTGGAAACACCATATATTTT. The variable domain in full, with the rest retrieved from reference TRBV7-2 and TRBJ1-3, is GAGVSQSPSNKVTEKGKDVELRCDPISGHTALYWYRQSLGQGLEFLIYFQGNSAPDKSGLPSDRFSAERTGGSVSTLTIQRTQQEDSAVYLCASSPGQRNYSGNTIYFGEGSWLTVV.

This chain connects TRBV5-1 to TRBJ2-3; 11 bases agree with TRBD2. The CDR3 extends over 16 amino acids. Germline V gives CDR1 SGHRS, CDR2 YFSETQ. The trim removed 2 bases at V and 5 bases at J, leaving 7 bases unmatched. In DNA, the CDR3 is TGCGCCAGCAGCTTCCCGGCTAGCGGGGGGAGAGATACGCAGTATTTT. This gives the protein CASSFPASGGRDTQYF.

The V call is TRBV28, the J call TRBJ2-2; D might be TRBD1 (6 bases). This CDR3 has 15 amino acids. Germline CDR1 MDHEN, CDR2 SYDVKM. V was clipped by 4 bases and J by 4 bases, with 13 bases between them. In DNA form, the CDR3 reads TGTGCCAGCAGTTCAGGGGCAGGGTCCACCGGGGAGCTGTTTTTT. As protein: CASSSGAGSTGELFF. The variable domain in full, completed from reference TRBV28 and TRBJ2-2, reads DVKVTQSSRYLVKRTGEKVFLECVQDMDHENMFWYRQDPGLGLRLIYFSYDVKMKEKGDIPEGYSVSREKKERFSLILESASTNQTSMYLCASSSGAGSTGELFFGEGSRLTVL.

This chain connects TRBV18 to TRBJ1-5; D may be TRBD1 (5 bases). Trimming left V 5 bases short and J 0 bases short, with 8 bases between. The CDR3 spans 14 residues. Germline CDR1 reads KGHSH; CDR2 reads LQKENI. This CDR3 is CASSGTFSNQPQHF. In nucleotides, the CDR3 is TGTGCCAGCTCAGGGACTTTTAGCAATCAGCCCCAGCATTTT.

The chain couples TRBV5-1 to TRBJ2-3, with 12 bases lining up with TRBD2. Germline values: CDR1 SGHRS, CDR2 YFSETQ. Trimming took 0 bases from V and 2 from J; bases not matched to a gene: 10. This CDR3 is 19 amino acids long. For the CDR3, the DNA is TGCGCCAGCAGCTTGGGCCGTCTAGCTAGCGGGGGGGCCACAGATACGCAGTATTTT. It translates to CASSLGRLASGGATDTQYF.

This clone appeared a single time. The V and J genes are TRBV2 and TRBJ2-7; D unresolved. The CDR3 has 14 amino acids. Trimming left V 5 bases short and J 2 bases short, with 13 bases between. Looked up from germline, CDR1 is SNHLY and CDR2 is FYNNEI. CDR3 protein: CASSLGIIPYEQYF. The CDR3 DNA reads as TGTGCCAGCAGTCTGGGCATTATACCCTACGAGCAGTACTTC.

The rearrangement uses TRBV7-9 and TRBJ1-5; a weak D match, TRBD1 (6 bases). From germline, CDR1 is SEHNR and CDR2 FQNEAQ (reference sequence). The CDR3 has 17 residues. V was pared by 2 bases and J by 6 bases, with 20 bases between. The CDR3 sequence is CASSLQGRGNSRQPQHF. For the CDR3, the DNA is TGTGCCAGCAGCTTACAGGGCAGGGGCAACTCTCGTCAGCCCCAGCATTTT.

This chain links TRBV29-1 with TRBJ2-3, with D unresolved. CDR1 and CDR2 (germline): SQVTM, ANQGSEA. The V and J ends lost 1 base and 4 bases respectively, with 6 bases between them. The CDR3 is made up of 12 amino acids. The CDR3 coding sequence is TGCAGCGTTGAAGGGTTAGCAGATACGCAGTATTTT. It is translated as CSVEGLADTQYF.

The CDR3 nucleotides are TGTGCCAGCTCAGGGGACAGGTGGGCCACTGAAGCTTTCTTT. Protein sequence: CASSGDRWATEAFF. The rearrangement joins TRBV18 to TRBJ1-1, with 8 bases fitting TRBD1. The CDR3 length is 14 residues. Germline V gene lookup returns CDR1 KGHSH and CDR2 LQKENI. Trimming at V came to 5 bases and at J to 4 bases, leaving 6 bases not matched to a gene.

The chain combines TRBV15 with TRBJ2-1, with unresolved D. Trimming took 3 bases from V and 13 from J, leaving 16 bases between them. Germline V CDR1 and CDR2: LNHNV, YYDKDF (reference sequence). This CDR3 is built from 13 residues. The CDR3, as DNA: TGTGCCACCAGCAGCACCGTCACGAGCGTACAGTTCTTC. Amino acid sequence: CATSSTVTSVQFF.